One TCR beta chain is described in this entry. Its antigen remains undetermined. Base qualities are not recorded, but no much larger clone differs from it by a single base. Relative to germline, V is missing 7 bases and J is missing 0 bases, with 2 bases of the junction outside any gene match. Spanning cysteine to phenylalanine, the CDR3 consists of 14 amino acids. Of the read, only the CDR3 DNA is kept; its 42 bases are in frame from base 1. CDR1 and CDR2 (SNHLY, FYNNEI) derive from the germline V gene. The sample originates from a study of cytomegalovirus exposure and HLA in healthy donors (dated by TCRdb to about 2017). Notes on the research overall: According to an earlier analysis of 550 to 700 of the donors, about 170 million T cells yielded some 110 million unique TCR beta sequences and around 280 Gb of sequence data. Rather than drawing on any new phenotypic data, the later analysis identified candidate immune exposures from TCR beta sequences and the way those sequences occurred across donors. In a later analysis, previously published TCR beta repertoires from roughly 710 donors were re-analyzed and high-resolution HLA genotyping was added so that TCR occurrence patterns could be studied. The study used immunosequencing to profile the T cell repertoires of some 600 subjects and linked those repertoires to cytomegalovirus serostatus. The aim of the study was to test whether cataloging public T cell receptors could identify signatures of past pathogen exposure. Donor age, sex, ethnicity and CMV serostatus were compiled alongside the repertoire data. In an earlier analysis of 587 of the donors, high-throughput TCR beta sequencing was used to judge whether each TCR beta V gene segment behaved as functional or pseudogenic. Among a few hundred genotyped donors of the cohort, an average of about 240,000 unique TCR beta nucleotide sequences were sequenced per donor, approximately 20% of them non-productive. High-throughput TCR immunosequencing, statistical association of individual TCRs with disease status, and machine learning were combined to predict cytomegalovirus infection status. In addition to the first cohort of 666 subjects, a separate validation cohort of 130 or so different subjects was used. Every repertoire in the discovery cohort had been generated on one and the same sequencing platform. An early release that covered about 600 HLA-typed donors contained approximately 300 gigabases of sequencing data and some 87 million unique TCR sequences. Typing coverage varied by locus: roughly 620-640 donors for A, B, C, DRB1 and DQB1; approximately 500 for DQA1; more than 600 for DPA1; about 450 for DPB1. A later genetic analysis took genome-wide SNP genotypes for about 65% of the 666 donors and used that subset as a discovery cohort. Class I and class II HLA loci were covered by the typing at four-digit resolution. Because of strong linkage in the cohort, roughly five DR-DQ haplotypes were treated as single units for association and clustering. The genetic ancestry cluster associated with self-reported Caucasian donors included over 80% of the roughly 410 genotyped donors. What the work shows at the level of the full study, not this receptor alone: In a later analysis, several top co-occurrence clusters were reported to appear linked to parvovirus B19, influenza, CMV and Epstein-Barr virus. A cluster of highly shared sequence variants was judged likely to represent a technical artifact of the sequencing pipeline. In a later analysis, HLA-associated TCR beta chains showed more clonal expansion and lower generation probabilities than non-associated chains that were equally common. When HLA alleles, especially DR and DQ, strongly co-occurred, attributing TCR associations to individual alleles was difficult. For the cohort, immune exposure information was limited to CMV serostatus. Presence/absence analyses assumed roughly uniform sequencing depth across donors, an assumption that may not hold. The study gave a list of more than 150 TCR beta chains associated with cytomegalovirus. Specific HLA alleles were associated with 15,000 to 20,000 TCR beta sequences at a false discovery rate of 0.05 in a later analysis. In a later genetic analysis, a missense DCLRE1C variant was associated with V-gene and J-gene trimming of TCR beta chains, and the association was replicated in an independent cohort. In a later analysis, the rate of TCR association differed among HLA loci, with DRB1 alleles having the most associated TCRs and HLA-C alleles having the fewest. The 87-base-pair reads could not distinguish some IMGT-functional V segments, including TRBV6-2 and TRBV6-3, so those segments were excluded. Across donors, most TCR sequences were observed very rarely, whereas some public TCRs were present in many individuals. Three of the identified cytomegalovirus-associated TCR beta chains were confirmed in vitro to be specific for cytomegalovirus antigens. In both the original and validation cohorts, the classifier was reported to diagnose cytomegalovirus status with high specificity and sensitivity. Because HLA typing was unavailable for some donors at each locus, only the typed subset was used in association tests. Linkage disequilibrium might explain the correlated functional status among segregating V segments, but an unknown experimental factor could not be ruled out. A further reported finding was that TCR beta sequences accurately predicted the HLA-A and HLA-B alleles for most subjects in the first cohort. Broadly in line with IMGT annotations, most TCR beta V segments showed up in productive rearrangements about 87% or about 30% of the time in an earlier analysis of around 600 of the donors. In a later genetic analysis, fewer N-insertions in productive TCRs were reported among donors in an Asian-associated ancestry cluster than the roughly 670-donor mean. Most CMV-associated TCR beta chains appeared to be HLA-restricted in a later analysis, and the HLA associations seemed to be driven largely by CMV exposure. Roughly 15 rarely observed V segments, including chromosome 9 orphons, were excluded from the earlier analysis of approximately 500 of the donors because counts were too low. According to the authors, the approach could potentially be generalized to other disease states and immunological phenotypes. Only TCR beta chains were sequenced in this cohort, and the absence of alpha or paired-chain data limited detectable features.

The cohort consisted of 650 to 850 healthy bone marrow donors. All cohort members were sampled while nominally healthy, although unrecorded immune exposures were likely present. The donor was CMV seronegative and was included in the group of a few hundred seronegative cohort members. A peripheral blood sample was collected from each donor, and TCR beta sequencing was performed on peripheral blood mononuclear cells. The Qiagen DNeasy Blood Extraction Kit was used to extract genomic DNA from the blood cell samples. The library came from the immunoSEQ multiplex PCR assay. The multiplex PCR relied on a mix of 60 forward primers for TCR Vbeta segments and 13 reverse primers for TCR Jbeta segments. The CDR3 region of rearranged TCR beta genes was amplified from genomic DNA with a multiplex PCR assay. The Illumina HiSeq System was used to sequence the amplified TCR beta libraries as 87-base-pair reads. The authors' analysis ran thus. A later analysis tallied 80 million to 95 million unique TCR beta chains across the 650 to 750 repertoires, and about 12 million of those chains were shared by two or more donors. Raw reads were error-corrected and collapsed into unique sequences by a nearest-neighbor algorithm in which closely related sequences were merged to remove PCR and sequencing errors. CDR3 sequences were aligned to IMGT reference sequences to assign V, D and J gene segments. For a sequence to be retained, a match of at least six nucleotides was required to both a V gene segment and a J gene segment. A rearrangement was called productive if the CDR3 had no stop codons and remained in frame with V and J, and every other rearrangement was called non-productive. Following IMGT convention, CDR3 was defined as the stretch from the second conserved V-encoded cysteine up to the conserved J-encoded phenylalanine. Sequences without an unambiguous match to a single V gene segment were excluded from the earlier analysis of a few hundred of the donors. In an earlier analysis of 500 to 750 of the donors, V segments were called functional above 56.7% productive rearrangements and were called segregating when the between-donor standard deviation exceeded 5%. A statistical classification framework was built to diagnose cytomegalovirus status from the catalog of TCR beta chain sequences. V and J gene assignment, in a later analysis, came from comparing TCR nucleotide sequences with IMGT/GENE-DB human TR gene sequences. The TCRdist pipeline was used in a later analysis to assign CDR3 sequences and most-parsimonious VDJ recombination scenarios. In a later analysis, every TCR beta chain was defined by the combination of its CDR3 amino acid sequence and its V-gene family, and reads without a unique V-gene family were dropped. To address suspected cross-contamination and a sequencing artifact, a later analysis removed approximately 600 highly shared, low-generation-probability nucleotide sequences. In a later analysis, a clonal expansion index was calculated for each public chain from normalized within-repertoire ranks of inferred template counts. In a later analysis, generation probabilities were computed with a VDJ recombination model fitted to out-of-frame rearrangements, and the resulting probabilities were checked against IGoR. Hypergeometric tests were used in a later analysis to score TCR-TCR, TCR-HLA and TCR-CMV co-occurrence, with a repertoire-size bias correction applied to the TCR pairs. False discovery rates were estimated in a later analysis by permuting HLA or CMV assignments 20 times. A later analysis grouped co-occurring TCRs with DBSCAN, adding TCRdist sequence similarity when clustering within HLA-allele-positive subsets. Repertoires with fewer than 30,000 or more than 120,000 public chains, plus five repertoires with anomalous nucleotide sharing, were excluded from co-occurrence clustering. Held by TCRdb, this immuneACCESS table contains in-frame sequences only and omits some clones. Under half of the omission traces to an unresolved V gene where checked; the cause of the rest is unknown. V, J and clone size derive from that table, while D and trimming were established from the DNA sequence. The sample profile shows 190,000 or so clones; less than 85% of them were found once. Jointly, the top ten make up 0.65% of the sample.

Rearrangement joined TRBV2 to TRBJ2-3, with 9 central nucleotides matching TRBD2. This sequence originates from a boy aged 5-17 years in good health and CMV-seronegative. The sequencing sample was made of PBMCs. Here is the DNA: TGTGCCAGCATGGGACTAGCTAGCACAGATACGCAGTATTTT. The encoded protein is CASMGLASTDTQYF.